One sample yielded the 10 T cell receptor beta chains listed below, sequenced in a study of T cell repertoires in ileal Crohn's disease. TCRdb keeps only in-frame clones here, not all; method: immunoSEQ multiplex PCR. The table has 11,000 to 15,000 clones, about 82% seen once. Sequenced: ileal tissue. These receptors all come from an adult with Crohn's disease.

The chain uses TRBV10-3 and TRBJ2-3; 7 positions match TRBD2. J lost 5 bases, V lost 5 bases, and 13 bases had no gene match. Germline loops: CDR1 ENHRY, CDR2 SYGVKD. The CDR3 length is 16 residues. CDR3 DNA: TGTGCCATCAGTCGGGGGGTGGGCGGGAGTGGAGATACGCAGTATTTT. Its protein product is CAISRGVGGSGDTQYF.

The rearrangement links TRBV14 to TRBJ2-7; tentatively, D is TRBD2 (7 bases). Germline-derived CDR1 and CDR2 are SGHDN and FVKESK. V was shortened by 6 bases and J by 0 bases, with 18 bases between the two germline ends. CDR3 length: 16 residues. The CDR3 sequence is CASSPKLGGPSYEQYF. CDR3 bases: TGTGCCAGCAGTCCTAAACTGGGGGGGCCCTCCTACGAGCAGTACTTC.

This chain connects TRBV15 to TRBJ1-2; 8 nucleotides line up with TRBD1. This CDR3 spans 15 amino acids. The V gene end was trimmed by 5 bases and the J gene end by 5 bases; junction bases not matched to a gene: 10. Germline V gene lookup returns CDR1 LNHNV and CDR2 YYDKDF (reference sequence). CDR3 loop: CATSLSGQGLYGYTF. The DNA for the CDR3 is TGTGCCACCAGCTTATCCGGACAGGGTCTGTATGGCTACACCTTC.

The chain couples TRBV5-1 to TRBJ2-1; TRBD2 matches at 10 bases. After removal of 3 bases from V and 7 bases from J, the junction contained 1 base not matched to a gene. CDR1 and CDR2 (germline): SGHRS, YFSETQ. The CDR3 has 13 residues. CDR3 nucleotides: TGCGCCAGCAGCTCGGGACTAGCGAATGAGCAGTTCTTC. This encodes CASSSGLANEQFF.

This chain joins TRBV19 and TRBJ2-7; 10 bases line up with TRBD1. This CDR3 spans 14 amino acids. With 10 bases clipped from V and 6 bases from J, the junction kept 12 bases outside the gene matches. Germline assignment: CDR1 LNHDA and CDR2 SQIVND (reference sequence). The CDR3 loop reads CATTPGTGVGEQYF. DNA for the CDR3: TGTGCCACCACACCGGGGACAGGGGTCGGCGAGCAGTACTTC.

This chain links TRBV7-3 with TRBJ2-7, with 9 bases fitting TRBD2. Germline trimming cut 5 bases from V and 4 bases from J; bases unmatched to any gene: 6. Germline assignment: CDR1 SGHTA and CDR2 FQGTGA. The CDR3 runs to 14 residues. The CDR3 DNA sequence: TGTGCCAGCAGCAGCGGGGGGAATTCTTACGAGCAGTACTTC. This encodes CASSSGGNSYEQYF. Full variable domain (outside the CDR3, taken from reference TRBV7-3 and TRBJ2-7): GAGVSQTPSNKVTEKGKYVELRCDPISGHTALYWYRQSLGQGPEFLIYFQGTGAADDSGLPNDRFFAVRPEGSVSTLKIQRTERGDSAVYLCASSSGGNSYEQYFGPGTRLTVT.

The V call is TRBV30, the J call TRBJ1-3; TRBD1 matches at 10 bases. The CDR3 is 14 residues long. Per germline, CDR1 GTSNPN and CDR2 SVGIG (reference sequence). V lost 5 bases to trimming and J lost 8 bases; unmatched junction nucleotides: 9. The CDR3 region has the DNA TGTGCCTGGGCACGAGACAGGGGGCAGGACACCATATATTTT. Translated, it gives CAWARDRGQDTIYF.

The V call is TRBV6-6, the J call TRBJ2-7; 8 bases are a match to TRBD1. The CDR3 consists of 14 residues. Trimming cost V 7 bases and J 3 bases; bases outside gene matches: 8. Germline V gives CDR1 MNHNY, CDR2 SVGAGI (reference sequence). CDR3 amino acids: CASKNRGAYYEQYF. The DNA of the CDR3 is TGTGCCAGCAAAAACAGGGGGGCTTACTACGAGCAGTACTTC.

The V and J genes are TRBV6-5 and TRBJ2-3; a weak D match, TRBD1 (5 bases). This CDR3 has 13 amino acids. Germline loops: CDR1 MNHEY, CDR2 SVGAGI. With 4 bases removed from V and 8 bases from J, the gap between germline ends came to 13 bases. This CDR3 is CASSSDGRGTQYF. DNA of the CDR3: TGTGCCAGCAGTTCGGACGGAAGGGGTACGCAGTATTTT.

V is TRBV28 and J is TRBJ2-5; TRBD1 might be the D (7 bases). The germline CDR1 and CDR2 sequences are MDHEN and SYDVKM. Trimming took off 3 bases at V and 5 bases at J, with 13 bases between the two ends. The CDR3 consists of 14 residues. The chain's CDR3 is CASSFGQGGETQYF. In DNA form, the CDR3 reads TGTGCCAGCAGTTTTGGCCAGGGGGGCGAGACCCAGTACTTC.